The clone carrying this T cell receptor (beta chain) turned up a few times. Per the original methods: Reference gene primer amplification in the assay estimated nucleated cell counts. Generated by immunoSEQ multiplex PCR, the TCRdb table keeps only in-frame clones and is missing some. That table is the source of V, J and clone size, and D and trimming were worked out from the DNA. Of fewer than 70,000 clones listed, 70% to 90% were seen once; the top ten hold about 7.2%. This record belongs to a study of blood T cell repertoires in COVID-19. Across the study: Sources were T cells, B-cell-depleted T cells, or PBMCs; the material itself was cDNA or gDNA.

Trimming stripped 1 base from V and 6 bases from J, with 7 bases between. This CDR3 region has 13 residues. Germline assignment: CDR1 MGHRA and CDR2 YSYEKL. Sequenced input: peripheral blood. The rearrangement links TRBV4-1 to TRBJ1-5; no clear D. The receptor was derived from a man aged 60 to 75 with active or convalescent COVID-19. CDR3 protein: CASSQGGGQPQHF. CDR3 bases: TGCGCCAGCAGCCAAGGTGGAGGTCAGCCCCAGCATTTT.